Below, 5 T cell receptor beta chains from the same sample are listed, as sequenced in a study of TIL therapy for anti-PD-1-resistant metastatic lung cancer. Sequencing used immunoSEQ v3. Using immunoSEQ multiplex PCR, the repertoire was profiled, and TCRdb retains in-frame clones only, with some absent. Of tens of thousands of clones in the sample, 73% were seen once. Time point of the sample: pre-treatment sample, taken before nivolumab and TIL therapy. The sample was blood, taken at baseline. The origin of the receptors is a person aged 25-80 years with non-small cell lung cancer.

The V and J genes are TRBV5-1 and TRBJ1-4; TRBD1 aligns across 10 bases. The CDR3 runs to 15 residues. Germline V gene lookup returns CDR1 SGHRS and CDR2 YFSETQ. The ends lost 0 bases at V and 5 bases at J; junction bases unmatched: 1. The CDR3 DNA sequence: TGCGCCAGCAGCTTGGGGGGACAGGGGAATGAAAAACTGTTTTTT. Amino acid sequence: CASSLGGQGNEKLFF.

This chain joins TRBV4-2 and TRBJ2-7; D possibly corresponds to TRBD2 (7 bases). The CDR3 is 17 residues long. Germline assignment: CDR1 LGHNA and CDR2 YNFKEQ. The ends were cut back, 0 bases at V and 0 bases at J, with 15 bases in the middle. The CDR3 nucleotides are TGTGCCAGCAGCCAAGAATCTAACGGGGGGCCCTCCTACGAGCAGTACTTC. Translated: CASSQESNGGPSYEQYF.

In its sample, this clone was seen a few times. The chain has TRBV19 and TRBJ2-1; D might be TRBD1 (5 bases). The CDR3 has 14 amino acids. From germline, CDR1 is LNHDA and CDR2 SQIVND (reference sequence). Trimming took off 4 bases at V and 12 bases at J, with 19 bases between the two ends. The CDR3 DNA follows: TGTGCCAGTAGTAGGCGCTTAGAGTCCACAGGGCAGTTCTTC. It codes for CASSRRLESTGQFF. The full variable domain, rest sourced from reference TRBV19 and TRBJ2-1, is DGGITQSPKYLFRKEGQNVTLSCEQNLNHDAMYWYRQDPGQGLRLIYYSQIVNDFQKGDIAEGYSVSREKKESFPLTVTSAQKNPTAFYLCASSRRLESTGQFFGPGTRLTVL.

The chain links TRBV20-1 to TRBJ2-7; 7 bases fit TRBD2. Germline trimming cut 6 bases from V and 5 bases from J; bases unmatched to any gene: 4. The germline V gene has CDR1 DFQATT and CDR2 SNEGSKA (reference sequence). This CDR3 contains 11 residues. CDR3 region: CSAGGFDEQYF. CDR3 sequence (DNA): TGCAGTGCGGGAGGGTTCGACGAGCAGTACTTC.

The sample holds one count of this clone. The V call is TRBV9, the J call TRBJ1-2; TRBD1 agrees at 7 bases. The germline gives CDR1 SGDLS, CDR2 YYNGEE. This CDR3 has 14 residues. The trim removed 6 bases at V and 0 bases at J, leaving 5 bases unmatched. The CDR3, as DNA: TGTGCCAGCATGGGGACAGCCTCTAACTATGGCTACACCTTC. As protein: CASMGTASNYGYTF.